This T cell receptor (beta chain) was obtained from a study of cytotoxic CD8 clonotypes in ibrutinib-treated CLL. Study-wide background: About 25 partial and 2 complete responses; at median approximately 68 months, roughly 15 remitted, approximately 12 progressed. The study, taken as a whole, reports: Rising at ibrutinib response, clonality subsequently fell back toward baseline at progression. Measured clonality at baseline was greater than in age-matched healthy donors and tracked with circulating CD8+ T-cell counts.

TCRdb's table, derived via immunoSEQ multiplex PCR, lists solely in-frame clones and lacks some. This table holds some 100,000 clones, about 53% found once. Remarks on this clone: Its specificity is unknown.

The CDR3 has 11 residues. CDR1 is GTSNPN and CDR2 is SVGIG in the germline V gene (reference sequence). With 1 base removed from V and 3 bases from J, the gap between germline ends came to 4 bases. The source was PBMCs, collected after 24 months of ibrutinib treatment. This sequence was found in a human donor with chronic lymphocytic leukemia. The chain carries TRBV30 and TRBJ2-7; D remains ambiguous. CDR3 residues: CAWSGSYEQYF. CDR3 nucleotides: TGTGCCTGGAGTGGGAGCTACGAGCAGTACTTC.